The T cell receptor beta chain described here comes from a study of CD8+ T cells in alopecia areata. Following extraction, RNA underwent reverse transcription to cDNA, which served as the sequencing template. Clones were sequenced by immunoSEQ multiplex PCR, and TCRdb holds only the in-frame ones, with some missing. The table lists 150,000 or so clones, around 47% of them singletons. The CDR3 totals 14 residues. Germline V CDR1 and CDR2: SGHNT, YYREEE (reference sequence). The ends were cut back, 0 bases at V and 1 base at J, with 7 bases in the middle. The study team obtained lesional scalp punch biopsies and peripheral blood from alopecia areata patients. Investigators sorted PBMCs to obtain both CD4+ and CD8+ T cells. This clone was seen a few times. Other DNA sequences within the sample encode an identical CDR3.

The sequencing input was CD4+ T cells sorted from blood. The genes are TRBV5-4 and TRBJ2-5, with D hard to call. The receptor's source is a human donor with alopecia areata. The CDR3 DNA sequence: TGTGCCAGCAGCTTGGCCCGGGCCCAAGAGACCCAGTACTTC. Amino acids: CASSLARAQETQYF. The full variable domain, rest sourced from reference TRBV5-4 and TRBJ2-5, is ETGVTQSPTHLIKTRGQQVTLRCSSQSGHNTVSWYQQALGQGPQFIFQYYREEENGRGNFPPRFSGLQFPNYSSELNVNALELDDSALYLCASSLARAQETQYFGPGTRLLVL.